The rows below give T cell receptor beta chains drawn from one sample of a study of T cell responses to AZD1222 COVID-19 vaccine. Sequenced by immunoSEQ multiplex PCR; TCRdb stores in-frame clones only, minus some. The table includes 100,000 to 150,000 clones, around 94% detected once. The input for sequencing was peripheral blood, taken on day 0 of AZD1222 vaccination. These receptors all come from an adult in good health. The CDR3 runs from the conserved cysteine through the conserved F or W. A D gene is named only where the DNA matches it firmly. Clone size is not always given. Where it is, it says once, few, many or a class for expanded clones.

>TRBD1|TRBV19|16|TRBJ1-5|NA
TGTGCCAGTAGTGCCACAGGGGGCGCGGGCAATCAGCCCCAGCATTTT
CASSATGGAGNQPQHF
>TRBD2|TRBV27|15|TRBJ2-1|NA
TGTGCCAGCAGCCCATGGGCGGGAGGTTACAATGAGCAGTTCTTC
CASSPWAGGYNEQFF
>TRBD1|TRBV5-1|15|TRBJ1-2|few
TGCGCCAGCAGACATAGGACAGGGAAAGAGGATGGCTACACCTTC
CASRHRTGKEDGYTF
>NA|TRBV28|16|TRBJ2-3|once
TGTGCCAGCAGCTCCCTCGGAGAGGGAGGTACAGATACGCAGTATTTT
CASSSLGEGGTDTQYF
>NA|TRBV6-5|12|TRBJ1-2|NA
TGTGCCAGCAGTACCCAGGACTATGGCTACACCTTC
CASSTQDYGYTF
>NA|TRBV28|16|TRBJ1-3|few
TGTGCCAGCAGTTCCCCGGGGGGCTACTCTGGAAACACCATATATTTT
CASSSPGGYSGNTIYF
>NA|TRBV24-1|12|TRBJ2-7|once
TGTGCCACCTCGATGACTGGGAACGAGCAGTACTTC
CATSMTGNEQYF
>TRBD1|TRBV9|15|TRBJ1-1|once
TGTGCCAGCAGCGTAGGAGGCAGGGGGGTTACTGAAGCTTTCTTT
CASSVGGRGVTEAFF
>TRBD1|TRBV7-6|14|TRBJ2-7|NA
TGTGCCAGCAGCGCGCGACAGGGACCCTACGAGCAGTACTTC
CASSARQGPYEQYF
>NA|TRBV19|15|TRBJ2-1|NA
TGTGCCAGTAGTATTGGGTACGGTGCCTACAATGAGCAGTTCTTC
CASSIGYGAYNEQFF
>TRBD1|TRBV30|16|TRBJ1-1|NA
TGTGCCTGGAGTGTTAACAGGGGGTTGATGAACACTGAAGCTTTCTTT
CAWSVNRGLMNTEAFF
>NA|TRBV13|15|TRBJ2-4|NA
TGTGCCAGCAGCCCCAAGGGAGGGGGCGTAGGCATTCAGTACTTC
CASSPKGGGVGIQYF
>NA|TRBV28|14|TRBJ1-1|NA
TGTGCCAGCAGATCGGACAGCCTGAACACTGAAGCTTTCTTT
CASRSDSLNTEAFF
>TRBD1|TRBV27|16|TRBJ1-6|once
TGTGCCAGCAGTCCCAGACAGGGGGCGAATAATTCACCCCTCCACTTT
CASSPRQGANNSPLHF
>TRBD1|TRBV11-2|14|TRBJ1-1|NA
TGTGCCAGCAGCGTGACAGGGAAGAACACTGAAGCTTTCTTT
CASSVTGKNTEAFF
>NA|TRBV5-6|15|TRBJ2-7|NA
TGTGCCAGCACCCCCCGAGCAGGCAGCTCCTACGAGCAGTACTTC
CASTPRAGSSYEQYF
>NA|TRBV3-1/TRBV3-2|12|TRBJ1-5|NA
TGTGCCAGCAGCCAGAAAGAGGAGCCCCAGCATTTT
CASSQKEEPQHF
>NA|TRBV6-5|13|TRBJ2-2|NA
TGTGCCAGCAGTTACTCGAATCGGGGGGAGCTGTTTTTT
CASSYSNRGELFF
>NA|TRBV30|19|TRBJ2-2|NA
TGTGCCTGGAGTGTTTACGGGTCCCACGGGGCTTATTTGCCCGGGGAGCTGTTTTTT
CAWSVYGSHGAYLPGELFF
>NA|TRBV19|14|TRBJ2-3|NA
TGTGCCAGTAGGACTGATGGGGGCACAGATACGCAGTATTTT
CASRTDGGTDTQYF
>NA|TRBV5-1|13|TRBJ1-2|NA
TGCGCCAGCAGCCCGGGGGGGAACTATGGCTACACCTTC
CASSPGGNYGYTF
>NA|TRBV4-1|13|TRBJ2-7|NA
TGCGCCAGCAGCCAGCCCCCGGGTTGGGAGCAGTACTTC
CASSQPPGWEQYF
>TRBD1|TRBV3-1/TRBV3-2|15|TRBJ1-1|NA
TGTGCCAGCAGCCAAGTGGAGGGGGCGCACACTGAAGCTTTCTTT
CASSQVEGAHTEAFF
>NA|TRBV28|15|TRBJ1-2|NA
TGTGCCAGTGGGGTGGGGGAATCTAATATAGAGGGCTACACCTTC
CASGVGESNIEGYTF
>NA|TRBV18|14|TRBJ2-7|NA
TGTGCCAGCTCACCACGAATAGTCTGGGACGAGCAGTACTTC
CASSPRIVWDEQYF
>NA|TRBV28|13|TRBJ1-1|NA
TGTGCCGGACATGGACGGGTGAACACTGAAGCTTTCTTT
CAGHGRVNTEAFF
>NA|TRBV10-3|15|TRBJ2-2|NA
TGTGCCATCAGTGAGCCCGACCGGGACTCCGGGGAGCTGTTTTTT
CAISEPDRDSGELFF
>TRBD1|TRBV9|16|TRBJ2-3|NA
TGTGCCAGCAGCGTAGGCCCAGGGGGCCCGACAGATACGCAGTATTTT
CASSVGPGGPTDTQYF
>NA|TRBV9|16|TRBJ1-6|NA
TGTGCCAGCGCGGCTCAAGACAGGCTAGATAATTCACCCCTCCACTTT
CASAAQDRLDNSPLHF
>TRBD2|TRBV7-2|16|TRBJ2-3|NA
TGTGCCAGCAGCTTAGTTTTGCGGGAGGGAGGAGATACGCAGTATTTT
CASSLVLREGGDTQYF
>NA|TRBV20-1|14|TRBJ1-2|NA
TGCAGTGCTAGTCTAACTGGGAAGGGGGTGGTCGACACCTTC
CSASLTGKGVVDTF